Presented here are 11 T cell receptor beta chains from one specimen sequenced in a study of Ad26.COV2.S vaccination and SARS-CoV-2 variants. Repertoires were generated with immunoSEQ multiplex PCR, while TCRdb's copy carries only in-frame clones and drops some. The repertoire holds 410,000 or so clones, with 92% as singletons. Documented treatment: roughly 19 received Ad26.COV2.S at low or high dose, single or two shots; five or six received placebo; per-sample allocation not given. Following the first vaccine or placebo injection, samples were taken on day 63. The starting material was peripheral blood, obtained in a trial of Ad26.COV2.S vaccine versus placebo. The origin of the receptors is a person aged 18-60 years who received the Ad26.COV2.S COVID-19 vaccine or a placebo.

V and J are TRBV7-2 and TRBJ1-2; TRBD1 agrees at 8 bases. V was clipped by 5 bases and J by 4 bases; unmatched bases: 12. Germline V lookup: CDR1 SGHTA, CDR2 FQGNSA. The CDR3 runs to 16 residues. The CDR3 DNA follows: TGTGCCAGCAGCCTAAGGACAGGGTCCGGGGGCTATGGCTACACCTTC. This codes for CASSLRTGSGGYGYTF.

This chain links TRBV1 with TRBJ2-7; the listed D gene, TRBD1, was not tested against the DNA. TRBV1 is assigned pseudogene status. This CDR3 has 15 residues. The CDR3 coding sequence is TGCACCAGCAGCCAAGATATGGGGACAGATACCGAGCAGTACTTC. This encodes CTSSQDMGTDTEQYF.

The gene calls are TRBV6-2 or TRBV6-3 and TRBJ2-7, with 11 bases matching TRBD2. V shed 3 bases, J shed 2 bases, and the junction held 12 bases outside the gene matches. The CDR3 sequence is 18 residues long. Germline V CDR1 and CDR2: MNHEY, SVGEGT. Here the CDR3 reads CASSYTLVSSGGPYEQYF. The CDR3, as DNA: TGTGCCAGCAGTTATACATTGGTGTCTAGCGGGGGGCCCTACGAGCAGTACTTC.

The chain combines TRBV4-1 with TRBJ1-2, with 8 nucleotides matching TRBD1. The V segment lost 1 base and the J segment 3 bases; nucleotides outside the gene matches: 7. From germline, CDR1 is MGHRA and CDR2 YSYEKL. The CDR3 is 16 amino acids. This CDR3 reads CASSQVEAGGHYGYTF. CDR3 coding DNA: TGCGCCAGCAGCCAAGTCGAAGCAGGGGGCCACTATGGCTACACCTTC.

This chain connects TRBV4-1 to TRBJ1-5; D unresolved. Trimming left V 1 base short and J 7 bases short, with 11 bases between. CDR3 length equals 14 residues. In germline, CDR1 is MGHRA, CDR2 YSYEKL. The CDR3 reads CASSQVSSVQPQHF. The CDR3 DNA reads as TGCGCCAGCAGCCAAGTCTCAAGCGTGCAGCCCCAGCATTTT.

The chain combines TRBV7-2 with TRBJ2-6; possibly TRBD1 or TRBD2 for D (5 bases each). This CDR3 is 16 amino acids long. Germline CDR1 is SGHTA and CDR2 is FQGNSA. Trimming stripped 5 bases from V and 1 base from J, with 12 bases between. The CDR3 region is CASSKRGLSGANVLTF. The CDR3 DNA is TGTGCCAGCAGCAAGAGGGGCCTTTCTGGGGCCAACGTCCTGACTTTC.

The chain couples TRBV28 to TRBJ2-7; tentatively, D is TRBD1 (6 bases). The V and J ends lost 5 bases and 3 bases respectively, with 11 bases between them. CDR1 and CDR2 (germline): MDHEN, SYDVKM. This CDR3 has 13 amino acids. In DNA, the CDR3 is TGTGCCAGCAGTGATACAGGGAACTACGAGCAGTACTTC. Residues: CASSDTGNYEQYF.

J is TRBJ2-2 and V is TRBV5-4; 13 bases map to TRBD2. This CDR3 has 14 amino acids. With V trimmed by 4 bases and J by 9 bases, 3 bases remained unmatched. Germline CDR1 is SGHNT and CDR2 is YYREEE (reference sequence). In nucleotides, the CDR3 is TGTGCCAGCAGCGGGACTAGCGGGGATAGGGAGCTGTTTTTT. It yields the protein CASSGTSGDRELFF.

The chain combines TRBV30 with TRBJ1-6; the D is unclear. Trimming stripped 0 bases from V and 10 bases from J, with 7 bases between. The CDR3 totals 12 residues. CDR1 and CDR2 (germline): GTSNPN, SVGIG (reference sequence). CDR3 sequence: CAWSVPRSPLHF. CDR3 bases: TGTGCCTGGAGTGTACCCCGATCACCCCTCCACTTT. Full variable domain (outside the CDR3, taken from reference TRBV30 and TRBJ1-6): SQTIHQWPATLVQPVGSPLSLECTVEGTSNPNLYWYRQAAGRGLQLLFYSVGIGQISSEVPQNLSASRPQDRQFILSSKKLLLSDSGFYLCAWSVPRSPLHFGNGTRLTVT.

This clone was observed a single time. The chain combines TRBV11-2 with TRBJ2-4; D perhaps matches TRBD1 (6 bases). CDR1 and CDR2 from the germline V gene are SGHAT and FQNNGV. The V end lost 2 bases, the J end lost 1 base, and 12 bases lay between the germline ends. CDR3 size: 16 residues. The CDR3 nucleotides are TGTGCCAGCAGCTTAACACAGGGACCTGCCAAAAACATTCAGTACTTC. This gives the protein CASSLTQGPAKNIQYF.

The chain carries TRBV19 and TRBJ1-5; D gene uncertain. This CDR3 comprises 17 residues. V was shortened by 5 bases and J by 0 bases, with 17 bases between the two germline ends. Germline V gives CDR1 LNHDA, CDR2 SQIVND (reference sequence). In DNA, the CDR3 is TGTGCCAGTAGTCACAGTTGGGCGTCTAATAGCAATCAGCCCCAGCATTTT. Translating gives CASSHSWASNSNQPQHF. Drawing the rest from reference TRBV19 and TRBJ1-5, the complete variable domain is DGGITQSPKYLFRKEGQNVTLSCEQNLNHDAMYWYRQDPGQGLRLIYYSQIVNDFQKGDIAEGYSVSREKKESFPLTVTSAQKNPTAFYLCASSHSWASNSNQPQHFGDGTRLSIL.